Below, 20 T cell receptor beta chains from the same sample are listed, as sequenced in a study of blood T cell repertoires in COVID-19. Libraries were prepared by immunoSEQ multiplex PCR; TCRdb keeps only in-frame clonotypes and omits some of them. The top ten clones hold approximately 16% of a sample with approximately 140,000 clones, 60% to 85% of them seen once. The sample comprised peripheral blood. The receptors were sampled from a man aged 45-65 years with acute or convalescent COVID-19.

This chain connects TRBV12-5 to TRBJ2-3, with 11 nucleotides matching TRBD1. The CDR3 consists of 17 residues. CDR1 and CDR2 (germline): LGHNT, FRNRAP. The trim removed 9 bases at V and 4 bases at J, leaving 15 bases unmatched. The CDR3 sequence: CASSRGQGAGVADTQYF. The DNA of the CDR3 is TGTGCTAGCTCAAGAGGACAGGGGGCAGGCGTCGCAGATACGCAGTATTTT.

The chain links TRBV2 to TRBJ1-6, with D possibly being TRBD1 (5 bases). Germline CDR1 SNHLY, CDR2 FYNNEI. The CDR3 consists of 16 residues. The germline V and J ends were trimmed by 6 bases and 2 bases, with 14 bases remaining between them. CDR3: CASSFPGVAYNSPLHF. The CDR3 region has the DNA TGTGCCAGCAGCTTCCCGGGGGTTGCCTATAATTCACCCCTCCACTTT.

V usage is TRBV9 and J usage is TRBJ2-3; D is perhaps TRBD2 (6 bases). Germline lookup yields CDR1 SGDLS and CDR2 YYNGEE. The CDR3 extends over 15 amino acids. Trimming shortened V by 2 bases and J by 0 bases, and 10 bases separated the two germline ends. In DNA form, the CDR3 reads TGTGCCAGCAGCGTTCTTAGCGGTAGCACAGATACGCAGTATTTT. Its translation: CASSVLSGSTDTQYF.

The chain carries TRBV19 and TRBJ1-4, with 8 bases that match TRBD1. J was trimmed by 7 bases and V by 5 bases; bases with no gene match: 9. This CDR3 comprises 15 residues. Germline V CDR1 and CDR2: LNHDA, SQIVND (reference sequence). DNA for the CDR3: TGTGCCAGTAGTCCCTCAGGGGGCGTCAGTGAAAAACTGTTTTTT. Residues: CASSPSGGVSEKLFF.

The chain employs TRBV3-1 (or the pseudogene TRBV3-2) and TRBJ2-5, with D perhaps TRBD1 (5 bases). V lost 3 bases and J lost 5, with 16 bases in between. CDR3 length: 15 residues. Germline V gene sequence: CDR1 LGHDT, CDR2 YNNKEL (reference sequence). CDR3 loop: CASSQATEKRETQYF. For the CDR3, the DNA is TGTGCCAGCAGCCAGGCGACAGAAAAAAGGGAGACCCAGTACTTC.

This chain uses TRBV18 with TRBJ1-1; D ambiguous. Trimming pared 1 base from V and 10 bases from J, leaving 16 bases between. This CDR3 is 14 amino acids long. CDR1 and CDR2 (germline): KGHSH, LQKENI. The CDR3 sequence: CASSPRLEAWVAFF. In DNA form, the CDR3 reads TGTGCCAGCTCACCACGCTTAGAGGCTTGGGTAGCTTTCTTT. Full variable domain (missing parts from reference TRBV18 and TRBJ1-1): NAGVMQNPRHLVRRRGQEARLRCSPMKGHSHVYWYRQLPEEGLKFMVYLQKENIIDESGMPKERFSAEFPKEGPSILRIQQVVRGDSAAYFCASSPRLEAWVAFFGQGTRLTVV.

The genes are TRBV6-5 and TRBJ1-1; 9 bases match TRBD1. Germline V gene data show CDR1 as MNHEY and CDR2 as SVGAGI. This CDR3 comprises 15 residues. Losses at the gene ends were 6 bases for V and 3 bases for J; bases not matched to a gene: 8. This CDR3 is CASRSDRGRDTEAFF. In DNA form, the CDR3 reads TGTGCCAGCAGGTCCGACAGGGGGAGGGACACTGAAGCTTTCTTT.

Only a few counts were recorded for this clone. The genes are TRBV19 and TRBJ2-2; a weak D match, TRBD1 (6 bases). Germline CDR1 is LNHDA and CDR2 is SQIVND (reference sequence). Trimming removed 8 bases at V and 4 bases at J, with 14 bases between. The CDR3 runs 14 residues. The CDR3 spells CASGGQSFTGELFF. The CDR3, as DNA: TGTGCCAGTGGAGGACAGAGCTTCACCGGGGAGCTGTTTTTT.

The V call is TRBV7-2, the J call TRBJ2-5; 9 nucleotides line up with TRBD2. The ends lost 2 bases at V and 4 bases at J; junction bases unmatched: 17. Germline CDR1 and CDR2: SGHTA and FQGNSA. The CDR3 is 19 residues long. The CDR3 here is CASSLTLIAGAFDPETQYF. CDR3 in DNA: TGTGCCAGCAGCTTAACGTTGATAGCGGGGGCCTTCGACCCAGAGACCCAGTACTTC.

This clone was picked up one time. The chain uses TRBV5-8 and TRBJ1-2; possibly TRBD1 for D (6 bases). The germline V and J ends were trimmed by 5 bases and 8 bases, with 16 bases remaining between them. Germline V gene sequence: CDR1 SGHTS, CDR2 YDEGEE. This CDR3 region has 13 residues. The CDR3 region is CASSRTGREGYTF. DNA for the CDR3: TGTGCCAGCAGTCGTACAGGGAGAGAGGGCTACACCTTC.

This chain links TRBV27 with TRBJ2-7, with D tentatively TRBD1 (6 bases). V was pared by 1 base and J by 0 bases, with 7 bases between. CDR3 length: 14 amino acids. CDR1 is MNHEY and CDR2 is SMNVEV in the germline V gene (reference sequence). The CDR3 spells CASSLYRDSYEQYF. CDR3 sequence (DNA): TGTGCCAGCAGTTTATACAGGGACTCCTACGAGCAGTACTTC.

This clone appeared once. The chain has TRBV9 and TRBJ1-2; 7 bases are shared with TRBD1. The CDR3 has 15 amino acids. Germline V CDR1 and CDR2: SGDLS, YYNGEE. Trimming cost V 3 bases and J 4 bases; bases outside gene matches: 9. The CDR3 spells CASSGPRGFSYGYTF. The DNA of the CDR3 is TGTGCCAGCAGCGGCCCCAGGGGGTTTAGCTATGGCTACACCTTC.

The chain couples TRBV19 to TRBJ2-3; 8 positions agree with TRBD1. The V gene end was trimmed by 5 bases and the J gene end by 4 bases; junction bases not matched to a gene: 8. CDR3 length: 15 amino acids. Germline CDR1 LNHDA, CDR2 SQIVND (reference sequence). The CDR3 region is CASSSTAGQADTQYF. DNA for the CDR3: TGTGCCAGTAGTTCCACCGCGGGACAGGCAGATACGCAGTATTTT. Complete variable domain (other parts from reference TRBV19 and TRBJ2-3): DGGITQSPKYLFRKEGQNVTLSCEQNLNHDAMYWYRQDPGQGLRLIYYSQIVNDFQKGDIAEGYSVSREKKESFPLTVTSAQKNPTAFYLCASSSTAGQADTQYFGPGTRLTVL.

The J gene is TRBJ2-3, the V gene TRBV5-4; 10 bases are shared with TRBD2. The V segment lost 1 base and the J segment 2 bases; nucleotides outside the gene matches: 4. CDR1 is SGHNT, CDR2 YYREEE, per germline (reference sequence). The CDR3 is made up of 16 amino acids. CDR3 amino acids: CASSLRTSGFTDTQYF. CDR3 coding DNA: TGTGCCAGCAGCTTGCGGACTAGCGGATTCACAGATACGCAGTATTTT. The full variable domain, with the rest looked up from reference TRBV5-4 and TRBJ2-3, is ETGVTQSPTHLIKTRGQQVTLRCSSQSGHNTVSWYQQALGQGPQFIFQYYREEENGRGNFPPRFSGLQFPNYSSELNVNALELDDSALYLCASSLRTSGFTDTQYFGPGTRLTVL.

The J gene is TRBJ2-2, the V gene TRBV10-1; TRBD2 agrees at 8 bases. The CDR3 is made up of 18 amino acids. Trimming at V came to 6 bases and at J to 0 bases, leaving 12 bases not matched to a gene. Germline loops: CDR1 WNHNN, CDR2 SYGVQD (reference sequence). The chain's CDR3 is CASSRGGSGGSNTGELFF. The CDR3 coding sequence is TGCGCCAGCAGCCGTGGGGGGAGCGGGGGCTCGAACACCGGGGAGCTGTTTTTT.

The J gene is TRBJ2-2, the V gene TRBV7-9; D is ambiguous. V was trimmed by 3 bases and J by 8 bases, leaving 7 bases between them. CDR1 and CDR2 (germline): SEHNR, FQNEAQ (reference sequence). This CDR3 spans 12 amino acids. The CDR3 region is CASSFGAGELFF. The CDR3 nucleotides are TGTGCCAGCAGCTTTGGAGCAGGGGAGCTGTTTTTT.

The chain employs TRBV7-9 and TRBJ2-5; D unclear. The ends were cut back, 5 bases at V and 1 base at J, with 17 bases in the middle. The V gene's germline CDR1 is SEHNR and CDR2 FQNEAQ (reference sequence). This CDR3 spans 16 amino acids. The CDR3 region is CASSPPIRSPQETQYF. In DNA form, the CDR3 reads TGTGCCAGCAGCCCACCCATCCGCAGTCCCCAAGAGACCCAGTACTTC. Combining the CDR3 with reference TRBV7-9 and TRBJ2-5 gives the whole variable domain DTGVSQNPRHKITKRGQNVTFRCDPISEHNRLYWYRQTLGQGPEFLTYFQNEAQLEKSRLLSDRFSAERPKGSFSTLEIQRTEQGDSAMYLCASSPPIRSPQETQYFGPGTRLLVL.

The chain combines TRBV5-8 with TRBJ1-2; D remains ambiguous. The V gene lost 1 base and the J gene lost 8 bases, with 9 bases spanning the gap. Germline CDR1 is SGHTS and CDR2 is YDEGEE. The CDR3 sequence is 12 residues long. The CDR3 nucleotides are TGTGCCAGCAGCTTGAACTGGAGGGGCTACACCTTC. It encodes CASSLNWRGYTF.

This chain's CDR3 is CASSLTGAEAFF. In nucleotides, the CDR3 is TGTGCCAGCAGCTTGACGGGGGCTGAAGCTTTCTTT. The genes are TRBV5-6 and TRBJ1-1; D is perhaps TRBD1 (5 bases). CDR3 length: 12 residues. Germline V gives CDR1 SGHDT, CDR2 YYEEEE. V gave up 1 base and J gave up 6 bases, with 7 bases separating them.

J is TRBJ2-5 and V is TRBV5-1; D gene ambiguous. The V end was cut by 0 bases, the J end by 11 bases, with 11 bases between. The germline gives CDR1 SGHRS, CDR2 YFSETQ. The CDR3 has 12 residues. In DNA form, the CDR3 reads TGCGCCAGCAGCTTGGGGGCCTCCCTTCAGTACTTC. This encodes CASSLGASLQYF.